A selection of T cell receptor beta chains follows, all from one sample in a study of blood T cells in healthy people across ages. TCRdb reprocessed the 5' RACE reads with MiXCR, giving one entry per CDR3 protein. The profile shows about 400,000 distinct CDR3 sequences, about 52% of them singletons. Sequencing was performed on blood. These receptors all stem from a man in his sixties in good health. CDR3s include the opening cysteine and the closing phenylalanine or tryptophan. Fields, in order: D gene, V gene, J gene, clone size, CDR3 DNA, CDR3 protein. The D gene is left open where the match is weak. The listing skips clone size in some rows; elsewhere it reads once, few, many or a size class.

D: .; V: TRBV2; J: TRBJ2-5; size: few; DNA: TGTGCCAGCAGTGAATCCACCTCCAAAGAGACCCAGTACTTC; CDR3: CASSESTSKETQYF
D: .; V: TRBV7-2; J: TRBJ2-4; size: .; DNA: TGTGCCAGCAGCTTAGGAGGTGGGATTCTAGCCAAAAACATTCAGTACTTC; CDR3: CASSLGGGILAKNIQYF
D: TRBD2; V: TRBV27; J: TRBJ2-1; size: .; DNA: TGTGCCAGCAGTTTTAAGACTAGCTCCAGGAATGAGCAGTTCTTC; CDR3: CASSFKTSSRNEQFF
D: TRBD2; V: TRBV15; J: TRBJ2-3; size: .; DNA: TGTGCCACCGGGACTACCGGGGCAACAGATACGCAGTATTTT; CDR3: CATGTTGATDTQYF
D: TRBD2; V: TRBV5-1; J: TRBJ2-5; size: many; DNA: TGCGCCAGCAGCTTGACTAGCGGCCAAGAGACCCAGTACTTC; CDR3: CASSLTSGQETQYF
D: .; V: TRBV18; J: TRBJ1-4; size: .; DNA: TGTGCCAGCTCACTTAATTCAGGGCAGCGGGAAAAACTGTTTTTT; CDR3: CASSLNSGQREKLFF
D: .; V: TRBV24-1; J: TRBJ1-1; size: .; DNA: TGTGCCACCAGTGATTTAACCAGGGTGGATGGGAACACTGAAGCTTTCTTT; CDR3: CATSDLTRVDGNTEAFF
D: TRBD2; V: TRBV12-3/TRBV12-4; J: TRBJ2-4; size: .; DNA: TGTGCCAGCAGTGTGACTAGCGGGGGGCCGTATACCGAAAACATTCAGTACTTC; CDR3: CASSVTSGGPYTENIQYF
D: TRBD2; V: TRBV12-3/TRBV12-4; J: TRBJ2-1; size: .; DNA: TGTGCCAGCAGTTTTGGTGGCGGGGGGCGGAATGAGCAGTTCTTC; CDR3: CASSFGGGGRNEQFF
D: .; V: TRBV20-1; J: TRBJ2-1; size: few; DNA: TGCAGTGCTCCGAGGGGCGGATTAGCGGCCCCTGGGGCCAATGAGCAGTTCTTC; CDR3: CSAPRGGLAAPGANEQFF
D: TRBD2; V: TRBV2; J: TRBJ2-3; size: .; DNA: TGTGCCAGCTGGGGACTAGCGGGCCGCACAGATACGCAGTATTTT; CDR3: CASWGLAGRTDTQYF
D: .; V: TRBV20-1; J: TRBJ2-7; size: .; DNA: TGCAGTGCTAGAAGGCTTCTAGTCCTTTATGGGGGATACGAGCAGTACTTC; CDR3: CSARRLLVLYGGYEQYF
D: TRBD2; V: TRBV7-2; J: TRBJ2-7; size: .; DNA: TGTGCCAGCAGCCTACAGCGGGGGCAAGGTTACGAGCAGTACTTC; CDR3: CASSLQRGQGYEQYF
D: .; V: TRBV12-3/TRBV12-4; J: TRBJ1-1; size: .; DNA: TGTGCCAGCAGTTTTTTCGGCATGAACACTGAAGCTTTCTTT; CDR3: CASSFFGMNTEAFF
D: .; V: TRBV6-2/TRBV6-3; J: TRBJ1-5; size: few; DNA: TGTGCCAGCAGCCGGGGACATCCCGGGGATAATCAGCCCCAGCATTTT; CDR3: CASSRGHPGDNQPQHF
D: .; V: TRBV20-1; J: TRBJ1-2; size: few; DNA: TGCAGTGCTAGTGAGGGGACTGGCGTTTATGGCTACACCTTC; CDR3: CSASEGTGVYGYTF
D: TRBD1; V: TRBV12-3/TRBV12-4; J: TRBJ2-6; size: .; DNA: TGTGCCAGCAGAGGGACAGGCTGCTCTGGGGCCAACGTCCTGACTTTC; CDR3: CASRGTGCSGANVLTF
D: .; V: TRBV4-1; J: TRBJ2-2; size: .; DNA: TGCGCCAGCAGCCAAGTATCGGGGAGAACCGGGGAGCTGTTTTTT; CDR3: CASSQVSGRTGELFF
D: .; V: TRBV18; J: TRBJ2-3; size: .; DNA: TGTGCCAGCTCACCTGAGACAGGGAGGACTACGCAGTATTTT; CDR3: CASSPETGRTTQYF
D: .; V: TRBV6-6; J: TRBJ2-7; size: .; DNA: TGTGCCAGCAGTTACTTCGCTGGCAACGAGCAGTACTTC; CDR3: CASSYFAGNEQYF
D: .; V: TRBV7-2; J: TRBJ2-5; size: few; DNA: TGTGCCAGCAGCCCTACACCCAGACAGACCCAGTACTTC; CDR3: CASSPTPRQTQYF
D: TRBD1; V: TRBV29-1; J: TRBJ2-3; size: few; DNA: TGCAGCGTTGATTCGGGGACAGGGCGGACAGATACGCAGTATTTT; CDR3: CSVDSGTGRTDTQYF
D: .; V: TRBV7-2; J: TRBJ2-7; size: .; DNA: TGTGCCAGCAGCTTAGTTAGTTGGGGTTACGAGCAGTACTTC; CDR3: CASSLVSWGYEQYF
D: .; V: TRBV2; J: TRBJ2-2; size: few; DNA: TGTGCCAGCAGTCCGCAGGGAGTTCGGGTCGGGGAGCTGTTTTTT; CDR3: CASSPQGVRVGELFF
D: .; V: TRBV10-3; J: TRBJ1-2; size: .; DNA: TGTGCCATCAGTTATAAAACAGGGTTAGGCTACACCTTC; CDR3: CAISYKTGLGYTF
D: .; V: TRBV3-1; J: TRBJ2-4; size: .; DNA: TGTGCCAGCAGCCAACGGGGGCCAGAGTGGGAGCAGTACTTC; CDR3: CASSQRGPEWEQYF
D: TRBD1; V: TRBV6-2/TRBV6-3; J: TRBJ2-4; size: .; DNA: TGTGCCAGCAGTGACTCGGGACAGGGGAACATTCAGTACTTC; CDR3: CASSDSGQGNIQYF
D: .; V: TRBV20-1; J: TRBJ2-5; size: once; DNA: TGCAGTGCTAACTACAGGCGCACCCAGTACTTC; CDR3: CSANYRRTQYF
D: .; V: TRBV30; J: TRBJ2-1; size: many; DNA: TGTGCCTGGAGTAGGCAGGGGGGTATCGTGTATGAGCAGTTCTTC; CDR3: CAWSRQGGIVYEQFF
D: .; V: TRBV3-1; J: TRBJ2-5; size: .; DNA: TGTGCCAGCAGCCAAGAAGGGCTCGGCAGAGGGCAAGAGACCCAGTACTTC; CDR3: CASSQEGLGRGQETQYF
D: .; V: TRBV28; J: TRBJ2-4; size: .; DNA: TGTGCCAGCAGTTTAGACCCCAGGGCAAACATTCAGTACTTC; CDR3: CASSLDPRANIQYF
D: TRBD2; V: TRBV15; J: TRBJ2-3; size: .; DNA: TGTGTCACCAGCAGAGATCTAGCGGGAGGGCCGGATACGCAGTATTTT; CDR3: CVTSRDLAGGPDTQYF
D: .; V: TRBV3-1; J: TRBJ2-7; size: .; DNA: TGTGCCAGCAGCCAAGATCGTGGTAGGGCGAGGGGCCACGAGCAGTACTTC; CDR3: CASSQDRGRARGHEQYF
D: .; V: TRBV11-2; J: TRBJ2-1; size: .; DNA: TGTGCCAGCAGCGAAGCACCGAGTGAGCAGTTCTTC; CDR3: CASSEAPSEQFF
D: .; V: TRBV29-1; J: TRBJ2-5; size: .; DNA: TGCAGCGTTGAGATGCAGCAAGAGACCCAGTACTTC; CDR3: CSVEMQQETQYF